Presented here are 7 T cell receptor beta chains from one specimen sequenced in a study of blood T cells in healthy people across ages. Primed by a sample-barcoded 5' primer and a J-beta primer mix, a second PCR proceeded for roughly 6 to 12 cycles. One entry per CDR3 protein, called by TCRdb with MiXCR from the 5' RACE reads. The repertoire holds hundreds of thousands of distinct CDR3 sequences, with under 25% as singletons. What was sequenced was blood. The receptor source for this set is a man between 65 and 79 years old in good health.

This clonotype was recorded a few times. The J gene is TRBJ1-1, the V gene TRBV3-1, with D perhaps matching TRBD1 (6 bases). V lost 4 bases to trimming and J lost 0 bases, with 12 bases between them. The germline gives CDR1 LGHDT, CDR2 YNNKEL (reference sequence). This CDR3 contains 15 residues. CDR3 residues: CASSRRQDVNTEAFF. The DNA for the CDR3 is TGTGCCAGCAGCCGCCGACAGGATGTGAACACTGAAGCTTTCTTT.

This clonotype was seen a handful of times. The chain joins TRBV7-2 to TRBJ2-5, with 7 bases lining up with TRBD2. The last part of the DNA fits TRBJ2-7 better; the J call may be wrong. This CDR3 is 14 amino acids long. The germline CDR1 and CDR2 sequences are SGHTA and FQGNSA. The CDR3, as DNA: TGTGCCAGCAGCTTGAGCGGGGACCTGGGCGAGCAGTACTTC. Its translation: CASSLSGDLGEQYF.

This clonotype was counted many times. The rearrangement links TRBV27 to TRBJ2-5; TRBD2 is a possible D gene (6 bases). CDR1 is MNHEY and CDR2 is SMNVEV in the germline V gene (reference sequence). With 4 bases removed from V and 4 bases from J, the gap between germline ends came to 10 bases. The CDR3 has 13 residues. This chain's CDR3 is CASSSGTRETQYF. CDR3 in DNA: TGTGCCAGCAGTTCCGGGACTCGAGAGACCCAGTACTTC.

This clonotype was picked up a small number of times. The V call is TRBV7-9, the J call TRBJ2-5, with 10 positions matching TRBD1. The germline V gene has CDR1 SEHNR and CDR2 FQNEAQ (reference sequence). V lost 3 bases, J lost 4 bases, and 5 bases stayed unmatched. The CDR3 loop spans 15 amino acids. The CDR3 DNA reads TGTGCCAGCAGCTTCCTAGGACAGGGGGGAGAGACCCAGTACTTC. Protein: CASSFLGQGGETQYF.

The genes are TRBV5-1 and TRBJ2-5; D gene unclear. Trimming removed 5 bases at V and 1 base at J, with 15 bases between. The CDR3 has 15 amino acids. Germline loops: CDR1 SGHRS, CDR2 YFSETQ. CDR3: CASRWASGPQETQYF. CDR3 coding DNA: TGCGCCAGCAGATGGGCGTCAGGACCCCAAGAGACCCAGTACTTC.

This clonotype was seen more than once but under ten times. This chain uses TRBV7-2 with TRBJ2-5; 11 bases are a match to TRBD2. Germline V gives CDR1 SGHTA, CDR2 FQGNSA. There are 15 residues in the CDR3. V gave up 3 bases and J gave up 3 bases; unmatched junction bases: 3. CDR3 in DNA: TGTGCCAGCAGCTTGGGACTAGCGGAGGAAGAGACCCAGTACTTC. Its protein is CASSLGLAEEETQYF.

The CDR3 bases are TGTGCCAGCAGCTTAGAGAGGACTAGCTCTGGGGCCAACGTCCTGACTTTC. Translating it yields CASSLERTSSGANVLTF. This rearrangement joins TRBV7-8 to TRBJ2-6, with 7 positions matching TRBD2. The CDR3 length is 17 residues. Trimming removed 1 base from V and 0 bases from J; junction bases left unmatched: 3. Looked up from germline, CDR1 is SGHVS and CDR2 is FQNEAQ.